The rows below give T cell receptor beta chains drawn from one sample of a study of cytomegalovirus exposure and HLA in healthy donors. TCRdb's table, derived via immunoSEQ multiplex PCR, lists solely in-frame clones and lacks some. In the table there are some 130,000 clones, 60% to 85% of which are singletons. The sequencing sample was made of PBMCs. The source of these receptors is a woman aged 18-29 years in good health and CMV-seronegative. The CDR3 runs from the conserved cysteine through the conserved F or W. D genes are given only for firm matches. Clone sizes are given selectively: once, few, many, or a class where the clone is expanded.

CASSDQKRGRNTEAFF	TGCGCCAGCAGTGATCAAAAGAGGGGGCGCAACACTGAAGCTTTCTTT	TRBD1	NA	TRBV10-1	TRBJ1-1
CSVEEWTGGYEQYF	TGCAGCGTTGAAGAGTGGACAGGAGGATACGAGCAGTACTTC	TRBD1	NA	TRBV29-1	TRBJ2-7
CASSLSGRKNEQFF	TGTGCCAGCAGCCTTAGCGGGAGAAAAAATGAGCAGTTCTTC	TRBD2	NA	TRBV7-9	TRBJ2-1
CASSVTVNYGYTF	TGCGCCAGCAGTGTAACAGTGAACTATGGCTACACCTTC	NA	NA	TRBV10-2	TRBJ1-2
CASSPTGSGALYEQYF	TGTGCCAGCAGCCCGACGGGAAGCGGGGCCCTCTACGAGCAGTACTTC	TRBD2	NA	TRBV7-2	TRBJ2-7
CASSLGTSGFQYF	TGTGCCAGCAGCTTAGGTACTAGCGGCTTTCAGTACTTC	TRBD2	large	TRBV7-6	TRBJ2-4
CASSSGGQDTQYF	TGCGCCAGCAGCTCGGGAGGTCAGGATACGCAGTATTTT	TRBD2	NA	TRBV5-1	TRBJ2-3
CASRISVEETQYF	TGTGCCAGCAGAATATCCGTAGAAGAGACCCAGTACTTC	NA	NA	TRBV5-6	TRBJ2-5
CASSPTGSHEQFF	TGTGCCAGCAGCCCCACCGGGAGCCATGAGCAGTTCTTC	NA	NA	TRBV7-2	TRBJ2-1
CASSERRLDTIYF	TGCGCCAGCAGTGAGCGGAGACTGGACACCATATATTTT	NA	once	TRBV10-2	TRBJ1-3
CASSLAEGGGYTF	TGTGCCAGCAGCTTAGCGGAGGGAGGTGGCTACACCTTC	NA	NA	TRBV7-2	TRBJ1-2
CASTIIGGQSSYEQYF	TGTGCCAGCACCATCATCGGGGGACAGAGCTCCTACGAGCAGTACTTC	NA	NA	TRBV21-1	TRBJ2-7
CAWGTDNTEAFF	TGTGCCTGGGGGACAGACAACACTGAAGCTTTCTTT	TRBD1	NA	TRBV30	TRBJ1-1
CASAYSVANTEAFF	TGTGCCAGCGCCTATTCCGTTGCGAACACTGAAGCTTTCTTT	NA	NA	TRBV6-1	TRBJ1-1
CASSQTYRAVNTEAFF	TGTGCCAGTAGTCAAACATACAGGGCCGTGAACACTGAAGCTTTCTTT	NA	once	TRBV19	TRBJ1-1
CASSLGSGTEAFF	TGTGCCAGCAGCCTGGGTAGCGGCACTGAAGCTTTCTTT	NA	few	TRBV7-2	TRBJ1-1